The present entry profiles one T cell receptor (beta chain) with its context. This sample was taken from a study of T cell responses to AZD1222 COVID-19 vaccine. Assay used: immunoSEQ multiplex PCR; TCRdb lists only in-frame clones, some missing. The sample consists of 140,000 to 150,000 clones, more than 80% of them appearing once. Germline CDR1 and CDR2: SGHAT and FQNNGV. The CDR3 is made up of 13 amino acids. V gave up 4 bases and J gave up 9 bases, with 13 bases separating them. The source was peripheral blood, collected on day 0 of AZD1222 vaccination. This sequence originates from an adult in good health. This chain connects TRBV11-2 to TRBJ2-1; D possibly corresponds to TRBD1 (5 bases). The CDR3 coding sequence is TGTGCCAGCAGCTCAAACCAGGGCGGTGAGCAGTTCTTC. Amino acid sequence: CASSSNQGGEQFF.